This T cell receptor beta chain originates from a study of blood T cell repertoires in COVID-19. Libraries were prepared by immunoSEQ multiplex PCR; TCRdb keeps only in-frame clonotypes and omits some of them. The sample carries approximately 280,000 clones, approximately 84% recorded once. CDR3 size: 15 residues. V lost 4 bases, J lost 4 bases, and 14 bases lay in between. Germline loops: CDR1 SNHLY, CDR2 FYNNEI. Sequenced material: peripheral blood. The TCR comes from a human donor with COVID-19, enrolled during active disease. The donor label of this sample is uncertain. This rearrangement joins TRBV2 to TRBJ1-5, with TRBD1 as a possible D gene (5 bases). CDR3 nucleotides: TGTGCCAGCAGTGCGGGCAGGGCTACAAATCAGCCCCAGCATTTT. Translated, it gives CASSAGRATNQPQHF.